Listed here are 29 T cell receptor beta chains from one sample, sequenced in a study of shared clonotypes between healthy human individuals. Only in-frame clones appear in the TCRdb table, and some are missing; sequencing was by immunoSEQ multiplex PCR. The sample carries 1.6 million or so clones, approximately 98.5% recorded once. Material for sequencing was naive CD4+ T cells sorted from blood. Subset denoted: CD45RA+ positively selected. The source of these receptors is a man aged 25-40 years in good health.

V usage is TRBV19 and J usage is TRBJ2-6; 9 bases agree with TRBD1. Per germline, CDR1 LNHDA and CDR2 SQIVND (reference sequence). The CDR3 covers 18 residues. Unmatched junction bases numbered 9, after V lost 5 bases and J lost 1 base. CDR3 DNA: TGTGCCAGTAGTCCCCATCAGGGACAGGGATCTGGGGCCAACGTCCTGACTTTC. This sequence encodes CASSPHQGQGSGANVLTF.

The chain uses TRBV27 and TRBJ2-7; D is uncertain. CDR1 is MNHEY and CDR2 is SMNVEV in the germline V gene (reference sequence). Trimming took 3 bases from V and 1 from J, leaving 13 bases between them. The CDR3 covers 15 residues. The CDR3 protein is CASSLSRVVSYEQYF. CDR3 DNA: TGTGCCAGCAGTTTGAGCCGGGTGGTGTCCTACGAGCAGTACTTC.

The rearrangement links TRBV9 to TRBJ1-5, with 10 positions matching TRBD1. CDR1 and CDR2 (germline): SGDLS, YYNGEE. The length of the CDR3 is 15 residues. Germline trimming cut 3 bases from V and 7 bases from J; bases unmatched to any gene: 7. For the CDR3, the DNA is TGTGCCAGCAGCGCCGGGACAGGGGATCGGCAGCCCCAGCATTTT. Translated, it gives CASSAGTGDRQPQHF.

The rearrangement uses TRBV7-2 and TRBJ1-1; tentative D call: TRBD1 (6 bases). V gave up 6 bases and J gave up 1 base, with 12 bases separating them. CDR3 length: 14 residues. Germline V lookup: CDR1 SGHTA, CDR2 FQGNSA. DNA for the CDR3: TGTGCCAGCAGGATTATAGGGGGGAACACTGAAGCTTTCTTT. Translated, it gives CASRIIGGNTEAFF. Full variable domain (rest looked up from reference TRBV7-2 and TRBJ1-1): GAGVSQSPSNKVTEKGKDVELRCDPISGHTALYWYRQSLGQGLEFLIYFQGNSAPDKSGLPSDRFSAERTGGSVSTLTIQRTQQEDSAVYLCASRIIGGNTEAFFGQGTRLTVV.

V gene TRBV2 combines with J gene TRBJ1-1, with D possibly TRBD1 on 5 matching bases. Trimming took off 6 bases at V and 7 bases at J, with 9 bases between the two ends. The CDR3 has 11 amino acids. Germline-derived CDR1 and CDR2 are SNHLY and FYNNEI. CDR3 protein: CASRRDSEAFF. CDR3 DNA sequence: TGTGCCAGCAGGAGAGACAGTGAAGCTTTCTTT. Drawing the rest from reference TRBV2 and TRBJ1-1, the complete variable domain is EPEVTQTPSHQVTQMGQEVILRCVPISNHLYFYWYRQILGQKVEFLVSFYNNEISEKSEIFDDQFSVERPDGSNFTLKIRSTKLEDSAMYFCASRRDSEAFFGQGTRLTVV.

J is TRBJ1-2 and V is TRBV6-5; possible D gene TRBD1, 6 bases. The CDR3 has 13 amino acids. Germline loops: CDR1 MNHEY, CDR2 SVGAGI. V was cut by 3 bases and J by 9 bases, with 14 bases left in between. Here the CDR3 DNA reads TGTGCCAGCAGTTATGCGGCGAGGGGGAGCTACACCTTC. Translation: CASSYAARGSYTF.

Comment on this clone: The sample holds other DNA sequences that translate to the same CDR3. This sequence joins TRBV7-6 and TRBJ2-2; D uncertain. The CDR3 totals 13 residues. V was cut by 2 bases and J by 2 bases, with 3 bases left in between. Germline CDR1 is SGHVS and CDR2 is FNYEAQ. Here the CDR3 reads CASSLKNTGELFF. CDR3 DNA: TGTGCCAGCAGCTTAAAAAACACCGGGGAGCTGTTTTTT.

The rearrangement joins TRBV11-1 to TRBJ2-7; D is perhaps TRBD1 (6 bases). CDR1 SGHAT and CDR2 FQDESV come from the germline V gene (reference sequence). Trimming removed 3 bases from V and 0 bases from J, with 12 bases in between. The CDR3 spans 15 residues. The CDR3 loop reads CASSLVTGISYEQYF. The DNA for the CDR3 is TGTGCCAGCAGCTTGGTAACAGGGATCTCCTACGAGCAGTACTTC.

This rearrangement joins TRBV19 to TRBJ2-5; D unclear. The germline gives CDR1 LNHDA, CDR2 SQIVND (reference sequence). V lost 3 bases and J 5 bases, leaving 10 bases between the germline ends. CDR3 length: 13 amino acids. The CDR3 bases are TGTGCCAGTAGTATTCGAGTTTATGAGACCCAGTACTTC. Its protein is CASSIRVYETQYF.

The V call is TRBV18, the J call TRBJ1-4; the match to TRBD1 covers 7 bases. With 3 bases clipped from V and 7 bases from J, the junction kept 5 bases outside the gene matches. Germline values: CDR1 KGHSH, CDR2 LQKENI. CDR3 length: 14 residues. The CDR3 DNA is TGTGCCAGCTCACCGTCAGGGGGTAGTGAAAAACTGTTTTTT. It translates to CASSPSGGSEKLFF.

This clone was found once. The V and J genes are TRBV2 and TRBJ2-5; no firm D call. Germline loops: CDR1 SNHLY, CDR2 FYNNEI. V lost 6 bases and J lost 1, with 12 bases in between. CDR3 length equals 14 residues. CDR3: CASSPPAAQETQYF. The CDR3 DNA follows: TGTGCCAGCAGCCCCCCGGCGGCCCAAGAGACCCAGTACTTC.

As DNA, the CDR3 is TGTGCCAGCAATCTGGGAACCATCCCCACAGATACGCAGTATTTT. Its translation is CASNLGTIPTDTQYF. The chain links TRBV6-1 to TRBJ2-3; no firm D call. V gave up 7 bases and J gave up 2 bases, with 16 bases separating them. This CDR3 is built from 15 residues. Germline V gives CDR1 MNHNS, CDR2 SASEGT.

For the CDR3, the DNA is TGTGCCAGCAGCTTCGGGGGCCCGACAGCAGATACGCAGTATTTT. Translating gives CASSFGGPTADTQYF. The chain combines TRBV5-4 with TRBJ2-3; D possibly matches TRBD1 or TRBD2 (6 bases each). V dropped 2 bases and J dropped 4 bases, with 14 bases sitting between them. Germline CDR1 and CDR2: SGHNT and YYREEE (reference sequence). The CDR3 extends over 15 amino acids.

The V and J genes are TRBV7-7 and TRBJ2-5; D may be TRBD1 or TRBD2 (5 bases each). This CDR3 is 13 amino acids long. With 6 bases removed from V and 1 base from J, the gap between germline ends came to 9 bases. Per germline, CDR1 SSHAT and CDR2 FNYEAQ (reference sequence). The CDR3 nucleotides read TGTGCCAGCAGTCTCGGGGCCCAAGAGACCCAGTACTTC. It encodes CASSLGAQETQYF.

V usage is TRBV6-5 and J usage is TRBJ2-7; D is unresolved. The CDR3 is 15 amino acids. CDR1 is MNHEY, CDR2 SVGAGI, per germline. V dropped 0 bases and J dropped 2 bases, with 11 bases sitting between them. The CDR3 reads CASSYSTTYPYEQYF. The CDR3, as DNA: TGTGCCAGCAGTTACTCGACGACATATCCCTACGAGCAGTACTTC.

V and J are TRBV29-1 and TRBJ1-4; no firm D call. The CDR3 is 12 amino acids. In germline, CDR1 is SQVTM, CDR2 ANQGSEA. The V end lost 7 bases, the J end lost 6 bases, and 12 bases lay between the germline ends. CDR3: CSGRGVDEKLFF. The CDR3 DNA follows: TGCAGCGGCAGAGGAGTCGATGAAAAACTGTTTTTT.

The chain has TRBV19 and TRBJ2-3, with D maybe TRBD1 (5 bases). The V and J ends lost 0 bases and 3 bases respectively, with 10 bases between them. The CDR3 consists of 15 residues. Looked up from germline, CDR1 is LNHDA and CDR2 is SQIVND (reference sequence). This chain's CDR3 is CASSIDGQGTDTQYF. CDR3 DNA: TGTGCCAGTAGTATAGATGGCCAGGGTACAGATACGCAGTATTTT. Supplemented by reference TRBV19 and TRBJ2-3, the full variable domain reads DGGITQSPKYLFRKEGQNVTLSCEQNLNHDAMYWYRQDPGQGLRLIYYSQIVNDFQKGDIAEGYSVSREKKESFPLTVTSAQKNPTAFYLCASSIDGQGTDTQYFGPGTRLTVL.

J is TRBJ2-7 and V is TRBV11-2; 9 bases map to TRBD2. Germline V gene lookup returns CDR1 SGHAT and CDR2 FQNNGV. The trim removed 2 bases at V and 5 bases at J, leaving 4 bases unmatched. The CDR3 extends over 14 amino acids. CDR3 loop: CASSLLAGGNEQYF. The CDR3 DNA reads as TGTGCCAGCAGCTTATTGGCGGGAGGGAACGAGCAGTACTTC.

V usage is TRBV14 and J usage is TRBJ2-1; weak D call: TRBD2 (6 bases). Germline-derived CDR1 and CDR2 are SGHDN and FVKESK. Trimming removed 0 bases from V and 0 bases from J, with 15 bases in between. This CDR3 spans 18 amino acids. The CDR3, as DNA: TGTGCCAGCAGCCAAGAGGGAGGCCCGTGGTCCTCCTACAATGAGCAGTTCTTC. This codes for CASSQEGGPWSSYNEQFF.

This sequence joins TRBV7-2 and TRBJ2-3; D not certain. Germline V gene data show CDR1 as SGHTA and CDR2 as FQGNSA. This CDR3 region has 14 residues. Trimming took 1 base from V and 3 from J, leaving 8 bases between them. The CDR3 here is CASSLGLRTDTQYF. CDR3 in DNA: TGTGCCAGCAGCTTAGGGCTCAGGACAGATACGCAGTATTTT.

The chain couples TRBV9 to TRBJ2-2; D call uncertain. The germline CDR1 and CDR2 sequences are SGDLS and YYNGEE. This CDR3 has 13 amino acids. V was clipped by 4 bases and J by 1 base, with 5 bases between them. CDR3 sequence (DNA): TGTGCCAGCAGCTGGCGGAACACCGGGGAGCTGTTTTTT. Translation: CASSWRNTGELFF.

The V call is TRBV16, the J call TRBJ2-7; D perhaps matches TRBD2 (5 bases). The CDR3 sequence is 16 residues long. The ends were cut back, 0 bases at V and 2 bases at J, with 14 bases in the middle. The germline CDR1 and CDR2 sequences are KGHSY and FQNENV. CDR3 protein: CASSQSRLEGTYEQYF. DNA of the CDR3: TGTGCCAGCAGCCAATCGAGACTCGAGGGTACCTACGAGCAGTACTTC.

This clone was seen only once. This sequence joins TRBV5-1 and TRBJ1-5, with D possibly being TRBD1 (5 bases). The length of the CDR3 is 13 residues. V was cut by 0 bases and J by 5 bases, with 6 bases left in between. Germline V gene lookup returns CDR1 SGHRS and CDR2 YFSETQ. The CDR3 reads CASSLGDDQPQHF. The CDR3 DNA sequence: TGCGCCAGCAGCTTGGGGGACGATCAGCCCCAGCATTTT.

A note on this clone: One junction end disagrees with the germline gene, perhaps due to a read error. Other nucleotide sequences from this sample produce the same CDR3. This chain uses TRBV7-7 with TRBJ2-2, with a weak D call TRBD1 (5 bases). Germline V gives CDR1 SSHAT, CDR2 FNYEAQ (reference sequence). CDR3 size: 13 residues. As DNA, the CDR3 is TGTGCTAGCAGCTTAGAAAGGGGTGGGGAGCTGTTTTTT. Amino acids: CASSLERGGELFF. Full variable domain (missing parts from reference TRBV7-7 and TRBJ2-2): GAGVSQSPRYKVTKRGQDVTLRCDPISSHATLYWYQQALGQGPEFLTYFNYEAQPDKSGLPSDRFSAERPEGSISTLTIQRTEQRDSAMYRCASSLERGGELFFGEGSRLTVL.

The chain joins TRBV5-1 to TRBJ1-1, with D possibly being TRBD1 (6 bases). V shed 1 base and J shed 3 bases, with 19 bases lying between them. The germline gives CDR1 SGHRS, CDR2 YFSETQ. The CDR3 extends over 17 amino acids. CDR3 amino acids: CASSLFGQSDDYTEAFF. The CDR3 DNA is TGCGCCAGCAGCTTGTTCGGACAGAGCGACGACTACACTGAAGCTTTCTTT.

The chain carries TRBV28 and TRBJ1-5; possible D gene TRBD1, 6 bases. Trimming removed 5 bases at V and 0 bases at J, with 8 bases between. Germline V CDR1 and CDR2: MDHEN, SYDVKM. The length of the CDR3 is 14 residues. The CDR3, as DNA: TGTGCCAGCAGTGTGGACAGTAGCAATCAGCCCCAGCATTTT. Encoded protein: CASSVDSSNQPQHF. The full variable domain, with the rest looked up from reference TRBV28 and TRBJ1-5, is DVKVTQSSRYLVKRTGEKVFLECVQDMDHENMFWYRQDPGLGLRLIYFSYDVKMKEKGDIPEGYSVSREKKERFSLILESASTNQTSMYLCASSVDSSNQPQHFGDGTRLSIL.

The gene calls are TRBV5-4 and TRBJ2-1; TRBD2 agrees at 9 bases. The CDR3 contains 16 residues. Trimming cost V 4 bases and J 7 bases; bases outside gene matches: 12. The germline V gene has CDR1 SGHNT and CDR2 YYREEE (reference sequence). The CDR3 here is CASSLGIAGEGNEQFF. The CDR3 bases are TGTGCCAGCAGCCTGGGGATAGCGGGAGAAGGGAATGAGCAGTTCTTC.

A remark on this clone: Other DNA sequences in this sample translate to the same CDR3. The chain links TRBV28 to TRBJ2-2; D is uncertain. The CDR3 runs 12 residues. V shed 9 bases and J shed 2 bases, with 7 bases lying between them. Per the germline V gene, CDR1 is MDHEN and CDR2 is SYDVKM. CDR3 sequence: CASRSNTGELFF. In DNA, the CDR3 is TGTGCCAGTCGCAGTAACACCGGGGAGCTGTTTTTT.

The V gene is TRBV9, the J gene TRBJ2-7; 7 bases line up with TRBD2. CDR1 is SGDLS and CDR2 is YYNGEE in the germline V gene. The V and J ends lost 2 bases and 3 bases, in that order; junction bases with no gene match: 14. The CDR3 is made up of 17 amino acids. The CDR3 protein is CASSVHAGDKLFYEQYF. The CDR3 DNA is TGTGCCAGCAGCGTTCACGCGGGAGATAAACTATTCTACGAGCAGTACTTC.